This passage covers 8 T cell receptor beta chains from one sample sequenced in a study of blood T cell repertoires in COVID-19. TCRdb's table, derived via immunoSEQ multiplex PCR, lists solely in-frame clones and lacks some. The sample has approximately 200,000 clones, around 85% seen once; the top ten hold around 19%. The material sequenced was PBMCs or T cells enriched from blood (not recorded which). Source of these receptors: a man between 35 and 55 years old who had recovered from COVID-19.

This sequence joins TRBV29-1 and TRBJ2-7, with 9 nucleotides matching TRBD1. The CDR3 spans 14 residues. CDR1 SQVTM and CDR2 ANQGSEA come from the germline V gene. V shed 3 bases, J shed 5 bases, and the junction held 8 bases outside the gene matches. CDR3 nucleotide sequence: TGCAGCGTTGATGGACAGGGGCCAGGCGACGAGCAGTACTTC. This sequence encodes CSVDGQGPGDEQYF.

CDR3 nucleotide sequence: TGTGCCAGCAGCATACAGGGTACAAGCGAGCAGTACTTC. It specifies CASSIQGTSEQYF. The V call is TRBV13, the J call TRBJ2-7; D may be TRBD1 (6 bases). Trimming removed 5 bases from V and 6 bases from J, with 14 bases in between. The CDR3 is 13 amino acids. Germline values: CDR1 PRHDT, CDR2 FYEKMQ (reference sequence). Combining the CDR3 with reference TRBV13 and TRBJ2-7 gives the whole variable domain AAGVIQSPRHLIKEKRETATLKCYPIPRHDTVYWYQQGPGQDPQFLISFYEKMQSDKGSIPDRFSAQQFSDYHSELNMSSLELGDSALYFCASSIQGTSEQYFGPGTRLTVT.

This rearrangement joins TRBV7-9 to TRBJ2-2; 8 positions match TRBD2. This CDR3 region has 16 residues. The ends lost 7 bases at V and 5 bases at J; junction bases unmatched: 12. CDR1 is SEHNR, CDR2 FQNEAQ, per germline (reference sequence). The CDR3 is CASKNGGAGATGELFF. CDR3 DNA sequence: TGTGCCAGCAAAAACGGAGGAGCGGGAGCGACCGGGGAGCTGTTTTTT.

V and J are TRBV7-2 and TRBJ1-6, with 7 positions matching TRBD1. Germline values: CDR1 SGHTA, CDR2 FQGNSA. This CDR3 spans 17 amino acids. Trimming at V came to 4 bases and at J to 3 bases, leaving 9 bases not matched to a gene. The CDR3 spells CASSSRQGLSYNSPLHF. DNA for the CDR3: TGTGCCAGCAGCTCCCGACAGGGCCTAAGCTATAATTCACCCCTCCACTTT. The complete variable domain, with remaining parts taken from reference TRBV7-2 and TRBJ1-6, reads GAGVSQSPSNKVTEKGKDVELRCDPISGHTALYWYRQSLGQGLEFLIYFQGNSAPDKSGLPSDRFSAERTGGSVSTLTIQRTQQEDSAVYLCASSSRQGLSYNSPLHFGNGTRLTVT.

The V and J genes are TRBV12-3 or TRBV12-4 and TRBJ2-7, with unresolved D. The CDR3 sequence is 13 residues long. V lost 3 bases and J lost 3, with 9 bases in between. The CDR3 reads CASSFATNYEQYF. The DNA of the CDR3 is TGTGCCAGCAGTTTTGCAACAAACTACGAGCAGTACTTC.

This clone was seen only a few times. The V and J genes are TRBV19 and TRBJ1-1; TRBD1 aligns across 7 bases. In germline, CDR1 is LNHDA, CDR2 SQIVND (reference sequence). After removal of 4 bases from V and 5 bases from J, the junction contained 7 bases not matched to a gene. The CDR3 spans 14 residues. DNA for the CDR3: TGTGCCAGTAGTACCCTTCCCAGGGGGACTGAAGCTTTCTTT. The encoded protein is CASSTLPRGTEAFF.

The chain has TRBV7-9 and TRBJ2-7; 9 bases fit TRBD1. Germline-derived CDR1 and CDR2 are SEHNR and FQNEAQ (reference sequence). The CDR3 has 14 amino acids. V lost 3 bases, J lost 7 bases, and 7 bases stayed unmatched. The chain's CDR3 is CASSFPGTGTEQYF. CDR3 nucleotides: TGTGCCAGCAGCTTTCCCGGGACAGGGACGGAGCAGTACTTC.

V usage is TRBV19 and J usage is TRBJ2-3, with 7 bases lining up with TRBD2. There are 17 residues in the CDR3. V shed 0 bases, J shed 1 base, and the junction held 7 bases outside the gene matches. Germline V gene data show CDR1 as LNHDA and CDR2 as SQIVND (reference sequence). The CDR3: CASSIERTRRGTDTQYF. In nucleotides, the CDR3 is TGTGCCAGTAGTATAGAAAGGACTAGGCGGGGCACAGATACGCAGTATTTT.